The rows below give T cell receptor beta chains drawn from one sample of a study of T cells in Graves' hyperthyroidism and ophthalmopathy. TCRdb analysed the multiplex PCR reads with MiXCR anew, one entry per CDR3 protein. There are about 580,000 distinct CDR3 sequences in the sample; about 15% occur only once, and more than 4.5% lies in the top ten. Source material: blood. These receptors were collected from a woman younger than 45 with Graves' hyperthyroidism that later progressed to Graves' ophthalmopathy. Each CDR3 is given with its conserved first and last residue. The D gene is left open where the match is weak. Part of the rows lack a size; the others show once, few, many or a class for expanded clones.

J	size	D	V	CDR3	DNA
TRBJ2-3	many	-	TRBV7-2	CASSLQASSTDTQYF	TGTGCCAGCAGCTTACAGGCTAGCAGCACAGATACGCAGTATTTT
TRBJ1-5	many	TRBD1	TRBV11-2	CASSLEGTGDQPQHF	TGTGCCAGCAGCTTAGAAGGGACAGGTGATCAGCCCCAGCATTTT
TRBJ2-1	many	-	TRBV12-3/TRBV12-4	CASSFSTQAVNEQFF	TGTGCCAGCAGTTTTTCCACGCAGGCGGTCAATGAGCAGTTCTTC
TRBJ1-5	many	TRBD1	TRBV19	CASSTQTGGGNQPQHF	TGTGCCAGTAGTACCCAAACAGGGGGCGGCAATCAGCCCCAGCATTTT
TRBJ2-5	few	TRBD2	TRBV6-5	CASRLAPGLAGGQETQYF	TGTGCCAGCAGACTCGCACCGGGACTAGCGGGAGGGCAAGAGACCCAGTACTTC
TRBJ1-1	few	TRBD1	TRBV3-1	CASTSGGQGTEAFF	TGTGCCAGCACCTCAGGGGGGCAAGGCACTGAAGCTTTCTTT
TRBJ2-4	many	TRBD2	TRBV2	CASQTLAGKNIQYF	TGTGCCAGCCAAACACTAGCGGGGAAAAACATTCAGTACTTC
TRBJ2-3	many	-	TRBV18	CASSPQRVHTDTQYF	TGTGCCAGCTCACCGCAAAGGGTCCACACAGATACGCAGTATTTT
TRBJ1-1	-	-	TRBV12-3/TRBV12-4	CASSDREAFF	TGTGCCAGCAGCGACCGGGAAGCTTTCTTT
TRBJ2-1	many	-	TRBV3-1	CASSQDVGGSPRGEQFF	TGTGCCAGCAGCCAAGACGTCGGAGGCTCCCCTCGGGGTGAGCAGTTCTTC
TRBJ2-3	few	TRBD1	TRBV12-3/TRBV12-4	CASISSGQYTDTQYF	TGTGCCAGCATTTCGTCGGGACAGTACACAGATACGCAGTATTTT
TRBJ1-2	-	-	TRBV19	CASSQGFYGYTF	TGTGCCAGTAGTCAGGGTTTCTATGGCTACACCTTC
TRBJ1-1	few	TRBD1	TRBV7-8	CASRGTGMENTEAFF	TGTGCCAGCAGGGGGACAGGGATGGAGAACACTGAAGCTTTCTTT
TRBJ2-5	many	-	TRBV30	CAWRTGHQETQYF	TGTGCCTGGCGTACAGGGCACCAAGAGACCCAGTACTTC
TRBJ2-3	many	TRBD2	TRBV30	CAWESGGTDTQYF	TGTGCCTGGGAAAGCGGGGGGACAGATACGCAGTATTTT
TRBJ2-5	many	-	TRBV24-1	CATSENKETQYF	TGTGCCACCAGTGAAAACAAAGAGACCCAGTACTTC
TRBJ2-1	-	TRBD2	TRBV4-1	CASSQVNLAASGRNYNEQFF	TGCGCCAGCAGCCAAGTTAATCTAGCGGCTAGCGGGAGGAACTACAATGAGCAGTTCTTC
TRBJ2-1	many	TRBD2	TRBV2	CASFDSLAGVGNEQFF	TGTGCCAGCTTCGACTCGTTAGCGGGAGTAGGAAATGAGCAGTTCTTC
TRBJ2-7	many	-	TRBV5-6	CASSGGTLRAEQYF	TGTGCCAGCAGCGGAGGGACACTAAGGGCCGAGCAGTACTTC
TRBJ2-7	many	-	TRBV12-3/TRBV12-4	CASSLIAVSSYEQYF	TGTGCCAGCAGTCTGATAGCGGTTAGCTCCTACGAGCAGTACTTC
TRBJ2-1	many	TRBD1	TRBV30	CAWSLGQGGYNEQFF	TGTGCCTGGAGTTTGGGACAGGGAGGATACAATGAGCAGTTCTTC
TRBJ2-3	-	TRBD2	TRBV6-1	CASSGPGEREVPDTQYF	TGTGCCAGCAGTGGGCCCGGGGAGCGGGAGGTACCAGATACGCAGTATTTT
TRBJ2-1	many	TRBD2	TRBV27	CASSLATGTSRGNEQFF	TGTGCCAGCAGTTTAGCTACCGGGACTAGCCGTGGCAATGAGCAGTTCTTC
TRBJ1-3	many	-	TRBV11-2	CASSLAPQGYSGNTIYF	TGTGCCAGCAGCTTAGCCCCACAGGGTTACTCTGGAAACACCATATATTTT
TRBJ2-5	few	-	TRBV12-3/TRBV12-4	CASSPPGLGGETQYF	TGTGCCAGCAGTCCTCCGGGACTCGGAGGAGAGACCCAGTACTTC
TRBJ1-2	many	TRBD1	TRBV4-1	CASSQDQGVVYGYTF	TGCGCCAGCAGCCAAGATCAGGGGGTGGTCTATGGCTACACCTTC
TRBJ1-5	many	-	TRBV18	CASSPRTAQVGNQPQHF	TGTGCCAGCTCACCTAGGACGGCCCAAGTGGGGAATCAGCCCCAGCATTTT
TRBJ1-1	-	-	TRBV6-5	CASSFDGLKVEAFF	TGTGCCAGCAGTTTCGACGGACTAAAGGTTGAAGCTTTCTTT
TRBJ1-1	many	-	TRBV5-1	CASSLQSGPGAEAFF	TGCGCCAGCAGCCTCCAGTCCGGGCCCGGGGCTGAAGCTTTCTTT